This TCR beta chain was profiled in a study of OX40 agonist ivuxolimab in advanced cancers. At the level of the study: Participants, approximately 81% male, averaged roughly 60 years of age, ranging from about 23 to 80. The study's findings and limits: Partial responders treated at 0.1-3.0 mg/kg exhibited clonal expansion among the lowest measured.

The repertoire was sequenced with immunoSEQ multiplex PCR; TCRdb's copy has only in-frame clones and lacks some. The sample holds tens of thousands of clones, 90% to 95% seen once. CDR3 size: 14 residues. Germline V lookup: CDR1 MGHDK, CDR2 SYGVNS. V was pared by 1 base and J by 3 bases, with 7 bases between. If patients had autoimmune disease history or systemic immunosuppression, they were excluded. About this clone: Its specificity is unknown.

The V and J genes are TRBV25-1 and TRBJ2-1; D unresolved. The sample was CD4+ or CD8+ T cells sorted from blood, taken in a trial of the OX40 agonist ivuxolimab. The TCR was taken from an adult with an advanced solid tumor such as melanoma, head and neck, liver or kidney cancer. The CDR3 sequence is CASSESGIYNEQFF. CDR3 in DNA: TGTGCCAGCAGTGAATCTGGCATCTACAATGAGCAGTTCTTC.